This section outlines one TCR beta chain sequence together with its context. This specimen comes from a study of T cell changes during pregnancy in multiple sclerosis. The junction had 9 bases not matched to a gene; V was cut back by 3 bases and J by 2 bases. Germline V gene data show CDR1 as GTSNPN and CDR2 as SVGIG (reference sequence). The CDR3 extends over 15 amino acids. Sequenced by immunoSEQ multiplex PCR; TCRdb stores in-frame clones only, minus some. The sample contains over 60,000 clones, about 96% of which appear only once. The sequencing used CD8+ T cells from peripheral blood mononuclear cells, collected after pregnancy. The V call is TRBV30, the J call TRBJ2-7, with 8 bases matching TRBD1. The receptor was derived from a female donor with multiple sclerosis, enrolled in a pregnancy study. In DNA form, the CDR3 reads TGTGCCTGGAGCCGGTTGACAGGGGACCCCTACGAGCAGTACTTC. Translated, it gives CAWSRLTGDPYEQYF.